The 21 T cell receptor beta chains below all came from one sample that was sequenced in a study of cytomegalovirus exposure and HLA in healthy donors. Profiled with immunoSEQ multiplex PCR; TCRdb holds only in-frame clones, not every one. The sample contains about 98,000 clones, roughly 87% of which appear only once. The sample was PBMCs. The receptors derive from a man aged 18 to 29 in good health and CMV-seropositive.

The J gene is TRBJ2-1, the V gene TRBV7-2; 8 positions match TRBD2. CDR3 size: 15 residues. Trimming cost V 3 bases and J 4 bases; bases outside gene matches: 5. Germline CDR1 is SGHTA and CDR2 is FQGNSA. The CDR3 DNA sequence: TGTGCCAGCAGCTTTGCCAGCGGGGGTTACAATGAGCAGTTCTTC. It encodes CASSFASGGYNEQFF.

This chain joins TRBV11-3 and TRBJ2-7; TRBD1 agrees at 8 bases. CDR1 is SGHNT and CDR2 is YENEEA in the germline V gene. This CDR3 region has 17 residues. The trim removed 1 base at V and 0 bases at J, leaving 8 bases unmatched. The CDR3 sequence is CASSLVGPDRGSYEQYF. For the CDR3, the DNA is TGTGCCAGCAGCTTAGTAGGGCCTGACAGGGGCTCCTACGAGCAGTACTTC.

The rearrangement uses TRBV11-2 and TRBJ1-2; possibly TRBD1 for D (6 bases). This CDR3 is built from 15 residues. V was cut by 1 base and J by 6 bases, with 15 bases left in between. Germline V CDR1 and CDR2: SGHAT, FQNNGV. The CDR3 nucleotides read TGTGCCAGCAGCTTAGGAGTTTCGGACAGCCATGGCTACACCTTC. Its translation is CASSLGVSDSHGYTF.

The rearrangement uses TRBV4-1 and TRBJ1-5; D ambiguous. This CDR3 spans 16 amino acids. The V and J ends lost 0 bases and 0 bases respectively, with 9 bases between them. Germline assignment: CDR1 MGHRA and CDR2 YSYEKL. For the CDR3, the DNA is TGCGCCAGCAGCCAAGATGAGCGGGATAGCAATCAGCCCCAGCATTTT. This codes for CASSQDERDSNQPQHF.

This chain links TRBV9 with TRBJ2-5, with 7 nucleotides matching TRBD2. This CDR3 spans 17 amino acids. V lost 3 bases to trimming and J lost 5 bases; unmatched junction nucleotides: 16. Germline values: CDR1 SGDLS, CDR2 YYNGEE. The CDR3 region is CASSEDAVVREGETQYF. For the CDR3, the DNA is TGTGCCAGCAGCGAGGACGCTGTCGTAAGGGAGGGGGAGACCCAGTACTTC.

The chain uses TRBV9 and TRBJ2-1; 13 nucleotides agree with TRBD2. This CDR3 region has 17 residues. V lost 0 bases, J lost 9 bases, and 9 bases stayed unmatched. The germline gives CDR1 SGDLS, CDR2 YYNGEE. CDR3 DNA sequence: TGTGCCAGCAGCGTAGCTTCGACTAGCGGGAGGATCGGTGAGCAGTTCTTC. It specifies CASSVASTSGRIGEQFF.

The chain recombines TRBV5-6 with TRBJ2-3, with D perhaps matching TRBD1 (6 bases). Germline loops: CDR1 SGHDT, CDR2 YYEEEE. This CDR3 is 14 amino acids long. The V end lost 2 bases, the J end lost 10 bases, and 17 bases lay between the germline ends. CDR3 sequence (DNA): TGTGCCAGCAGCTTCTACGCGAACAGGGTGTCGCAGTATTTT. Amino acid sequence: CASSFYANRVSQYF. The variable domain in full, completed from reference TRBV5-6 and TRBJ2-3, reads DAGVTQSPTHLIKTRGQQVTLRCSPKSGHDTVSWYQQALGQGPQFIFQYYEEEERQRGNFPDRFSGHQFPNYSSELNVNALLLGDSALYLCASSFYANRVSQYFGPGTRLTVL.

This rearrangement joins TRBV5-8 to TRBJ1-2; 7 bases align to TRBD1. The germline gives CDR1 SGHTS, CDR2 YDEGEE. V trimming: 2 bases; J trimming: 3 bases; junction bases outside the gene matches: 1. This CDR3 is built from 13 residues. CDR3 DNA: TGTGCCAGCAGCTTCGACAGGGACTATGGCTACACCTTC. Encoded protein: CASSFDRDYGYTF.

This rearrangement joins TRBV2 to TRBJ2-7; 7 bases agree with TRBD1. V lost 4 bases, J lost 0 bases, and 12 bases stayed unmatched. The CDR3 runs to 17 residues. Germline V gene data show CDR1 as SNHLY and CDR2 as FYNNEI. In nucleotides, the CDR3 is TGTGCCAGCAGTGGCTTTATCGGGACAGACAACTCCTACGAGCAGTACTTC. This translates into CASSGFIGTDNSYEQYF.

This chain links TRBV11-2 with TRBJ2-5, with 8 bases matching TRBD1. The CDR3 extends over 15 amino acids. CDR1 and CDR2 (germline): SGHAT, FQNNGV. V dropped 0 bases and J dropped 5; count of bases not matched to a gene: 5. This chain's CDR3 is CASSLDRGRGETQYF. The CDR3 nucleotides are TGTGCCAGCAGCTTAGACAGGGGGCGAGGGGAGACCCAGTACTTC.

This chain joins TRBV12-5 and TRBJ1-5; TRBD1 is a possible D gene (6 bases). Between the trimmed V and J ends, which lost 6 bases and 3 bases, there was a span of 12 bases. Per the germline V gene, CDR1 is LGHNT and CDR2 is FRNRAP. The CDR3 totals 14 residues. Here the CDR3 reads CASGFGQINQPQHF. The CDR3 DNA follows: TGTGCTAGTGGGTTTGGACAGATCAATCAGCCCCAGCATTTT.

J is TRBJ2-7 and V is TRBV19, with D possibly being TRBD1 (6 bases). Germline V gene data show CDR1 as LNHDA and CDR2 as SQIVND (reference sequence). V was clipped by 4 bases and J by 1 base, with 11 bases between them. The CDR3 totals 14 residues. The CDR3 region is CASSRETGSYEQYF. In DNA, the CDR3 is TGTGCCAGTAGTAGGGAGACAGGTTCCTACGAGCAGTACTTC.

The chain links TRBV6-1 to TRBJ1-5; TRBD1 might be the D (5 bases). Germline loops: CDR1 MNHNS, CDR2 SASEGT. This CDR3 is built from 14 residues. The ends were cut back, 2 bases at V and 3 bases at J, with 8 bases in the middle. CDR3 residues: CASSELDNNQPQHF. The CDR3 nucleotides are TGTGCCAGCAGTGAATTGGACAACAATCAGCCCCAGCATTTT.

The rearrangement uses TRBV5-1 and TRBJ2-7, with TRBD1 matching over 8 bases. This CDR3 is 16 amino acids long. Trimming removed 5 bases from V and 0 bases from J; junction bases left unmatched: 10. The germline gives CDR1 SGHRS, CDR2 YFSETQ. The CDR3, as DNA: TGCGCCAGCAGTTCGAACCGGGACAGGAGCTCCTACGAGCAGTACTTC. It is translated as CASSSNRDRSSYEQYF.

The chain uses TRBV6-5 and TRBJ2-7, with 8 bases matching TRBD1. The CDR3 sequence is 15 residues long. Losses at the gene ends were 8 bases for V and 3 bases for J; bases not matched to a gene: 12. The germline V gene has CDR1 MNHEY and CDR2 SVGAGI. CDR3 sequence (DNA): TGTGCCAGCGGACGATCTGGACAGGGATTCTACGAGCAGTACTTC. This codes for CASGRSGQGFYEQYF.

The CDR3 bases are TGCGCCAGCAGCTTGGGTTCGTCAGCGAATGAAAAACTGTTTTTT. Its translation: CASSLGSSANEKLFF. This rearrangement joins TRBV5-1 to TRBJ1-4; D is ambiguous. V was cut by 0 bases and J by 5 bases, with 11 bases left in between. The V gene's germline CDR1 is SGHRS and CDR2 YFSETQ. The CDR3 contains 15 residues. The complete variable domain, with remaining parts taken from reference TRBV5-1 and TRBJ1-4, reads KAGVTQTPRYLIKTRGQQVTLSCSPISGHRSVSWYQQTPGQGLQFLFEYFSETQRNKGNFPGRFSGRQFSNSRSEMNVSTLELGDSALYLCASSLGSSANEKLFFGSGTQLSVL.

V usage is TRBV4-1 and J usage is TRBJ2-5; TRBD2 aligns across 11 bases. CDR1 is MGHRA, CDR2 YSYEKL, per germline. The J segment lost 4 bases and the V segment lost 1 base, leaving 8 bases of the junction unmatched. The CDR3 is made up of 17 amino acids. CDR3 sequence: CASSQGSLAGGGETQYF. The CDR3 DNA follows: TGCGCCAGCAGCCAAGGATCCCTAGCGGGAGGAGGAGAGACCCAGTACTTC.

The rearrangement uses TRBV27 and TRBJ1-3; TRBD1 agrees at 8 bases. The germline V gene encodes CDR1 MNHEY and CDR2 SMNVEV (reference sequence). With V trimmed by 4 bases and J by 8 bases, 7 bases remained unmatched. This CDR3 spans 14 amino acids. The chain's CDR3 is CASSSTTGGDTIYF. The CDR3 nucleotides are TGTGCCAGCAGTTCGACTACAGGGGGGGACACCATATATTTT.

For the CDR3, the DNA is TGTGCCAGCAGTACCCAGACTAGCGGGAGGGTACACGAGCAGTACTTC. Translated: CASSTQTSGRVHEQYF. The V and J genes are TRBV27 and TRBJ2-7, with TRBD2 matching 14 bases. Germline V gene lookup returns CDR1 MNHEY and CDR2 SMNVEV (reference sequence). The J segment lost 5 bases and the V segment lost 5 bases, leaving 8 bases of the junction unmatched. This CDR3 comprises 16 residues.

The chain has TRBV7-8 and TRBJ2-7; D gene unclear. The CDR3 covers 12 residues. The germline gives CDR1 SGHVS, CDR2 FQNEAQ. Trimming left V 2 bases short and J 3 bases short, with 5 bases between. CDR3 region: CASSLYGYEQYF. CDR3 coding DNA: TGTGCCAGCAGCTTATACGGCTACGAGCAGTACTTC.

The chain carries TRBV7-2 and TRBJ2-1; D is unclear. Trimming cost V 4 bases and J 0 bases, with 10 bases left between them. Germline V lookup: CDR1 SGHTA, CDR2 FQGNSA. The CDR3 extends over 15 amino acids. CDR3 sequence: CASSSGSHSYNEQFF. The CDR3 DNA is TGTGCCAGCAGCTCCGGGTCCCACTCCTACAATGAGCAGTTCTTC.